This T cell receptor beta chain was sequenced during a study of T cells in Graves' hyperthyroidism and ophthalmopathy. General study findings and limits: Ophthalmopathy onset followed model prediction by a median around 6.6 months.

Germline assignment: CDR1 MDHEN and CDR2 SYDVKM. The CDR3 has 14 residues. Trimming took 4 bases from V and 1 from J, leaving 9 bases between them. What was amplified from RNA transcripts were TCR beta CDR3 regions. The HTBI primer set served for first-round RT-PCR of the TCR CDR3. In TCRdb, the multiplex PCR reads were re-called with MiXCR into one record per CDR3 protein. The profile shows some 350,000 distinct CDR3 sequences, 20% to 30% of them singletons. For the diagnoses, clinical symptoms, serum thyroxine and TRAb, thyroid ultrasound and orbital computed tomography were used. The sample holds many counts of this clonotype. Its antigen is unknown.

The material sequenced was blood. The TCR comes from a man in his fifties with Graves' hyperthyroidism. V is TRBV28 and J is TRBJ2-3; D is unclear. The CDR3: CASSSPGGTDTQYF. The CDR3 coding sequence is TGTGCCAGCAGTTCCCCAGGCGGCACAGATACGCAGTATTTT.